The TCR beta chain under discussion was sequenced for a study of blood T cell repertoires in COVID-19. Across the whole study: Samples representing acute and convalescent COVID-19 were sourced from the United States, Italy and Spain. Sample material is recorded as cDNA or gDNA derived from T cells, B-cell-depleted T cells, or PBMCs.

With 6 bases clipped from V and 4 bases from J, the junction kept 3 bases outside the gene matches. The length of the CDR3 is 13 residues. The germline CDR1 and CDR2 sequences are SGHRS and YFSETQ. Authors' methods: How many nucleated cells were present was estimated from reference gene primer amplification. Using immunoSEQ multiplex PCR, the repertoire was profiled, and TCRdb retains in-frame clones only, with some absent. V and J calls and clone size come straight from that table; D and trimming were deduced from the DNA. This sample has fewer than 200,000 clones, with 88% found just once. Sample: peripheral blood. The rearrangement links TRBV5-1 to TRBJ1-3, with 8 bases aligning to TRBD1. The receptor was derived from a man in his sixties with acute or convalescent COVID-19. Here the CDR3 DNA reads TGCGCCAGCAAGACAGGGGCCGGAAACACCATATATTTT. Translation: CASKTGAGNTIYF.